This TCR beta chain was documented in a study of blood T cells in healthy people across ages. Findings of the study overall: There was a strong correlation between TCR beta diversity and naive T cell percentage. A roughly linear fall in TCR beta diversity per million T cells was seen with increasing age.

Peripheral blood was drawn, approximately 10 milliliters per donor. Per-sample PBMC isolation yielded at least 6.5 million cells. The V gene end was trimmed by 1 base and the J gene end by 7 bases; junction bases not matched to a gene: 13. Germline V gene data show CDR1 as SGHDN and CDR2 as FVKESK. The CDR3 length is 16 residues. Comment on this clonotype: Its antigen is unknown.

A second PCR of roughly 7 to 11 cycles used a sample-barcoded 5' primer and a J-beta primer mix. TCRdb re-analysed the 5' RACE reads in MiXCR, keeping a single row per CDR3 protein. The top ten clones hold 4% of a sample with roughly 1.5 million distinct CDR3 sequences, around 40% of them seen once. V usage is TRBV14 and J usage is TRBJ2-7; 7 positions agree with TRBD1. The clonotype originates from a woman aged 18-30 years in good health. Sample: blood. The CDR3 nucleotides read TGTGCCAGCAGCCAAGGAGACAGGGCTTACTACAATGAGCAGTACTTC. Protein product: CASSQGDRAYYNEQYF.